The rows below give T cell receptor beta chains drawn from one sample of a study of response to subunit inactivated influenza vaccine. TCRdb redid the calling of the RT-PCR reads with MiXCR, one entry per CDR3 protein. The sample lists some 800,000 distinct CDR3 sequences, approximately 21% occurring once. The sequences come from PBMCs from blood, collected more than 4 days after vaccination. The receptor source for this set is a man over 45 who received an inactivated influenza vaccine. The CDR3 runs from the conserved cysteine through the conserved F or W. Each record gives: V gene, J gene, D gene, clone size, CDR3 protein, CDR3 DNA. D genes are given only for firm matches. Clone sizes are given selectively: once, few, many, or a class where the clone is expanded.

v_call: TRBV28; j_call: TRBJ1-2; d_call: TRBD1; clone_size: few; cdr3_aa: CASSFPQGANYGYTF; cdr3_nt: TGTGCCAGCAGTTTCCCTCAGGGGGCCAACTATGGCTACACCTTC
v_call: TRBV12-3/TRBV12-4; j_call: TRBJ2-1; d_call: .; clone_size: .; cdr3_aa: CASSLWGESDEQFF; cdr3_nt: TGTGCCAGCAGTTTATGGGGGGAGTCCGATGAGCAGTTCTTC
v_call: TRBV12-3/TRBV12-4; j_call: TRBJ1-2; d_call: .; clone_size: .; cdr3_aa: CASSLAHTGAYGYTF; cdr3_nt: TGTGCCAGCAGTTTAGCCCACACGGGGGCCTATGGCTACACCTTC
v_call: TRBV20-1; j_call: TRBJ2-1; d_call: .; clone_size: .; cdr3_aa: CSASMLSRGPMYNEQFF; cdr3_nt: TGCAGTGCTAGTATGTTATCTCGGGGGCCAATGTACAATGAGCAGTTCTTC
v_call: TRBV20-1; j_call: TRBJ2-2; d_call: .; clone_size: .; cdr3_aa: CSARWERPGELFF; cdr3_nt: TGCAGTGCTAGGTGGGAGCGTCCCGGGGAGCTGTTTTTT
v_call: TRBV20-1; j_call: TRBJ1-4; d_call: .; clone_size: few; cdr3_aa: CSARVWGGEKLFF; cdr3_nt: TGCAGTGCTAGAGTGTGGGGAGGGGAAAAACTGTTTTTT
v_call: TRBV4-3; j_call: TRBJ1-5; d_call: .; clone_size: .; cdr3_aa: CASSQGFYQPQHF; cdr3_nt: TGCGCCAGCAGCCAGGGGTTTTATCAGCCCCAGCATTTT
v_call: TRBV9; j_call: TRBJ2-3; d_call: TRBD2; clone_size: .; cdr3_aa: CASSVETWAAGAQYF; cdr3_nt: TGTGCCAGCAGCGTAGAGACGTGGGCAGCGGGAGCGCAGTATTTT
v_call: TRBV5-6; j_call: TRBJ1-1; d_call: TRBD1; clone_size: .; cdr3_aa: CASSLNRGPRKAFF; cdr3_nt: TGTGCCAGCAGCTTGAATAGGGGGCCAAGGAAGGCTTTCTTT
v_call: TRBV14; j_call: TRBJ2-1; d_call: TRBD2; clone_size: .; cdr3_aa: CASSSIAGPSGEQFF; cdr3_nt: TGTGCCAGCAGCTCCATAGCGGGCCCAAGCGGTGAGCAGTTCTTC
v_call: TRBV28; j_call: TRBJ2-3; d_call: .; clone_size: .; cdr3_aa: CASSRVNSDLDTQYF; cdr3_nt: TGTGCCAGCAGCAGAGTTAATTCGGACCTGGATACGCAGTATTTT
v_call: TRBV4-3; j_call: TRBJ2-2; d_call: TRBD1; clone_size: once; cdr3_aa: CASSQDRDRGRTGELFF; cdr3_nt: TGCGCCAGCAGCCAAGATCGGGACAGGGGGCGCACCGGGGAGCTGTTTTTT
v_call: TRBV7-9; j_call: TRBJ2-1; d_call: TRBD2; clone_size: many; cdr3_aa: CASSLQRGSYNEQFF; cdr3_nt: TGTGCCAGCAGCCTACAGCGGGGCTCCTACAATGAGCAGTTCTTC
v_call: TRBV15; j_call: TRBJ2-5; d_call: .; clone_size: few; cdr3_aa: CATSRDRDQETQYF; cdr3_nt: TGTGCCACCAGCAGAGATAGGGACCAAGAGACCCAGTACTTC
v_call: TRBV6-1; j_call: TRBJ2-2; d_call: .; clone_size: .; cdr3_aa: CANRAGSGGELFF; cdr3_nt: TGTGCCAACAGGGCAGGGTCGGGCGGGGAGCTGTTTTTT
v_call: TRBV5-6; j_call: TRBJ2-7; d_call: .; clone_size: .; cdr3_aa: CASSLLFRAEQYF; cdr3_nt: TGTGCCAGCAGCTTGTTGTTTAGAGCCGAGCAGTACTTC
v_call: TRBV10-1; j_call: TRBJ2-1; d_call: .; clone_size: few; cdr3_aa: CASSVLGEYNEQFF; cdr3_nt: TGCGCCAGCAGTGTTCTCGGAGAATACAATGAGCAGTTCTTC
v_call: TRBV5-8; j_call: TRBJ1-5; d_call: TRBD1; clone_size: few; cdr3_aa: CASSPAGTGQYQPQHF; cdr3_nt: TGTGCCAGCAGTCCGGCCGGGACAGGGCAATATCAGCCCCAGCATTTT
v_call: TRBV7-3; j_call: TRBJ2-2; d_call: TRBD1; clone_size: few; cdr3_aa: CASSLLTGGTGELFF; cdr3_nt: TGTGCCAGCAGCTTACTTACAGGGGGGACCGGGGAGCTGTTTTTT
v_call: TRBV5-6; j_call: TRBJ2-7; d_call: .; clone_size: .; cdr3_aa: CASSPERRALYEQYF; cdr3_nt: TGTGCCAGCAGTCCCGAGCGGAGGGCCCTCTACGAGCAGTACTTC
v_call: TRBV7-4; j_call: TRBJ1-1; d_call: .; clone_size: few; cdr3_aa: CASTHRAGGTEAFF; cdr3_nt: TGTGCCAGCACCCACAGGGCCGGGGGGACTGAAGCTTTCTTT
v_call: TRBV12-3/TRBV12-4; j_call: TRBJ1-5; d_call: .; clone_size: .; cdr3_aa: CASSLNLGHNQPQHF; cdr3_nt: TGTGCCAGCAGTTTAAACCTGGGTCACAATCAGCCCCAGCATTTT